This entry lists 4 T cell receptor beta chains sequenced from one sample in a study of blood T cells in healthy people across ages. A second PCR of 7 to 11 cycles used a sample-barcoded 5' primer and a J-beta primer mix. TCRdb re-derived calls from the 5' RACE reads in MiXCR, one entry per CDR3 protein. In the table there are 750,000 to 950,000 distinct CDR3 sequences, around 25% of which are singletons. The sample also formed part of further work on T cells of mothers and their children.

Sequenced input: blood. Receptor source: a boy aged 10-17 years in good health.

V and J are TRBV6-1 and TRBJ2-5; TRBD1 might be the D (5 bases). The CDR3 has 16 amino acids. The germline gives CDR1 MNHNS, CDR2 SASEGT. With 7 bases removed from V and 2 bases from J, the gap between germline ends came to 20 bases. Here the CDR3 DNA reads TGTGCCAGCACCTTTATCGCAGGGTCCACACAAGAGACCCAGTACTTC. Translation gives CASTFIAGSTQETQYF.

V usage is TRBV27 and J usage is TRBJ2-5, with D tentatively TRBD1 or TRBD2 (5 bases each). Germline lookup yields CDR1 MNHEY and CDR2 SMNVEV (reference sequence). This CDR3 region has 15 residues. V was pared by 2 bases and J by 1 base, with 11 bases between. CDR3 loop: CASSLNGASQETQYF. For the CDR3, the DNA is TGTGCCAGCAGTTTAAACGGGGCCAGCCAAGAGACCCAGTACTTC.

This clonotype showed up just a few times. The chain has TRBV5-1 and TRBJ1-1; the D is unclear. The CDR3 contains 15 residues. V lost 5 bases and J lost 1, with 15 bases in between. The germline V gene has CDR1 SGHRS and CDR2 YFSETQ. CDR3 loop: CASRLQPTRNTEAFF. CDR3 bases: TGCGCCAGCAGGTTACAGCCAACGAGGAACACTGAAGCTTTCTTT.

Only a few counts were recorded for this clonotype. V usage is TRBV6-5 and J usage is TRBJ1-3; D is ambiguous. V lost 3 bases and J lost 0, with 18 bases in between. The CDR3 is 18 residues long. CDR1 and CDR2 from the germline V gene are MNHEY and SVGAGI. The CDR3 here is CASSYIGPGGLSGNTIYF. In nucleotides, the CDR3 is TGTGCCAGCAGTTATATCGGCCCGGGCGGCCTCTCTGGAAACACCATATATTTT.